This T cell receptor beta chain was observed in a study of shared clonotypes between healthy human individuals. Study as a whole: The plates for each donor numbered three CD4 naive, three CD4 memory, two CD8 naive and one CD8 memory.

In the naive CD8 group, cells lacked CD45RO and were positively selected for CCR7, so terminally differentiated effector memory CD45RA+ cells were left out. All the donors were Caucasian adults who lived in Nashville, Tennessee. Sequenced by immunoSEQ multiplex PCR; TCRdb stores in-frame clones only, minus some. The profile covers 2 million to 2.5 million clones, with over 85% appearing a single time and about 1.1% taken by the ten largest. Points on this clone: Its antigen remains unidentified.

Study observations and caveats: Clonotypes which were not shared had lower generation probabilities than clonotypes that all four donors shared.

The CDR3 contains 17 residues. The J segment lost 0 bases and the V segment lost 7 bases, leaving 12 bases of the junction unmatched. Per germline, CDR1 LNHNV and CDR2 YYDKDF (reference sequence). Material for sequencing was naive CD8+ T cells sorted from blood. V and J are TRBV15 and TRBJ1-3, with 7 bases fitting TRBD1. This receptor was taken from a man aged 18 to 29 in good health. The CDR3 nucleotides are TGTGCCACCAAATTTTTAGATGGGGACAGCTCTGGAAACACCATATATTTT. Encoded protein: CATKFLDGDSSGNTIYF.